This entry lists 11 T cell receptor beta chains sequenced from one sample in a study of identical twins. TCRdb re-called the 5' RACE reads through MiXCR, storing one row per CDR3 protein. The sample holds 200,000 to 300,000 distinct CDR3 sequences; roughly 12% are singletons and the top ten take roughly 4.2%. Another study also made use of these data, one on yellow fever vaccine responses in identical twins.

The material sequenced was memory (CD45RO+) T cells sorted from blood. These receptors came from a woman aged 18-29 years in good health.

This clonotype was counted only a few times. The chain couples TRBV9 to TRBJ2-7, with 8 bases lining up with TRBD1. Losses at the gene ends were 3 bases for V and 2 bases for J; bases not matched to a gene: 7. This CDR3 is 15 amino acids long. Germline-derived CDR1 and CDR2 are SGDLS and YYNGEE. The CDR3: CASSATGTGTYEQYF. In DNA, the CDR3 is TGTGCCAGCAGCGCGACCGGGACAGGCACCTACGAGCAGTACTTC. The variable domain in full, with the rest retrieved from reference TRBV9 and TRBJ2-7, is DSGVTQTPKHLITATGQRVTLRCSPRSGDLSVYWYQQSLDQGLQFLIQYYNGEERAKGNILERFSAQQFPDLHSELNLSSLELGDSALYFCASSATGTGTYEQYFGPGTRLTVT.

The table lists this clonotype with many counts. CDR3 sequence: CASSLDGTGEETQYF. The CDR3 bases are TGTGCCAGCAGCTTAGATGGAACGGGAGAAGAGACCCAGTACTTC. This chain connects TRBV7-2 to TRBJ2-5; TRBD2 might be the D (6 bases). Germline-derived CDR1 and CDR2 are SGHTA and FQGNSA. Trimming stripped 1 base from V and 3 bases from J, with 12 bases between. The CDR3 loop spans 15 amino acids.

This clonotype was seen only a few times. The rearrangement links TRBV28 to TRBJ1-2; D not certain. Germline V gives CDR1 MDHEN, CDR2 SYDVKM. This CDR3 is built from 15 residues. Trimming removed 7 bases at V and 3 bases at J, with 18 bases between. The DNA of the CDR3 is TGTGCCAGCAACACAATTTACTGGATGGACTATGGCTACACCTTC. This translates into CASNTIYWMDYGYTF.

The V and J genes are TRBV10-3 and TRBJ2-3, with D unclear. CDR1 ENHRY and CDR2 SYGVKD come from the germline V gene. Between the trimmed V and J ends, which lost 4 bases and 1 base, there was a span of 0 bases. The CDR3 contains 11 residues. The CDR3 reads CAISGTDTQYF. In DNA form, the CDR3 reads TGTGCCATCAGTGGCACAGATACGCAGTATTTT.

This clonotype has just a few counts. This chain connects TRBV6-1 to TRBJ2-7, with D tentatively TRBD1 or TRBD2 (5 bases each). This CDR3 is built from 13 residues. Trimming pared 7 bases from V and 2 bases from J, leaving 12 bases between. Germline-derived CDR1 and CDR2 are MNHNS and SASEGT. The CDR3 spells CASNGAGTYEQYF. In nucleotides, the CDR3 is TGTGCCAGCAACGGGGCGGGTACCTACGAGCAGTACTTC.

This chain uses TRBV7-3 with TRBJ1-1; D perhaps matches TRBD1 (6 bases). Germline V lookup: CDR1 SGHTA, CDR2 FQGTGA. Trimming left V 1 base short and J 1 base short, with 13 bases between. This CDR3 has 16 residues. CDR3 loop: CASSLIPGQRNTEAFF. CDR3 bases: TGTGCCAGCAGCTTAATACCGGGACAAAGGAACACTGAAGCTTTCTTT.

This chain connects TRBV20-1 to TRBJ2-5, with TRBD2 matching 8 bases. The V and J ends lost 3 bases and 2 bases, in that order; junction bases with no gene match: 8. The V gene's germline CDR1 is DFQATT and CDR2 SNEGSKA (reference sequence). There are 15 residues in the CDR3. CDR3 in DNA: TGCAGTGCTAGTCGTAGGTTAGCGGGACAAGAGACCCAGTACTTC. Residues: CSASRRLAGQETQYF.

In DNA, the CDR3 is TGTGCCAGCTCGGTCCGGGAGCCGACAGATACGCAGTATTTT. Amino acids: CASSVREPTDTQYF. J is TRBJ2-3 and V is TRBV18, with D possibly matching TRBD2 (6 bases). The germline V and J ends were trimmed by 6 bases and 3 bases, with 13 bases remaining between them. The CDR3 loop spans 14 amino acids. CDR1 is KGHSH and CDR2 is LQKENI in the germline V gene.

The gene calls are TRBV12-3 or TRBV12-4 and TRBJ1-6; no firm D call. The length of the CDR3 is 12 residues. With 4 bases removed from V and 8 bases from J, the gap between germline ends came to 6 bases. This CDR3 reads CASSSADSPLHF. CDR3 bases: TGTGCCAGCAGTTCCGCGGATTCACCCCTCCACTTT.

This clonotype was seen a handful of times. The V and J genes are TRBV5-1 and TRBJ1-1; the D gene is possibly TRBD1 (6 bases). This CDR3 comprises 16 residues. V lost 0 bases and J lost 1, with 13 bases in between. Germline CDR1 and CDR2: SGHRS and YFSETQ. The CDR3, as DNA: TGCGCCAGCAGCTTGGCCCGGGACACCCCGAACACTGAAGCTTTCTTT. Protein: CASSLARDTPNTEAFF.

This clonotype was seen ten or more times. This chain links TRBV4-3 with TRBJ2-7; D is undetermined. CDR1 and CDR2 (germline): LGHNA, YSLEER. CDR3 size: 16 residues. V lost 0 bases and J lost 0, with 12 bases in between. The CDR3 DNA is TGCGCCAGCAGCCAAGATTCCCTATCTACCTCCTACGAGCAGTACTTC. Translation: CASSQDSLSTSYEQYF.